These 14 T cell receptor beta chains came from one sample sequenced in a study of T cell responses to AZD1222 COVID-19 vaccine. Measured with immunoSEQ multiplex PCR; TCRdb has only the in-frame clones, and not every one. The sample contains 95,000 to 150,000 clones, roughly 90% of which appear only once. Specimen: peripheral blood, collected on day 0 of MenACWY control vaccination. The source of these receptors is an adult in good health.

The chain is built from TRBV27 and TRBJ2-2; no firm D call. Germline CDR1 and CDR2: MNHEY and SMNVEV (reference sequence). The CDR3 runs 14 residues. The V and J ends lost 6 bases and 6 bases respectively, with 14 bases between them. In DNA form, the CDR3 reads TGTGCCAGCAGCCTTGGAAACGAACCCGGGGAGCTGTTTTTT. Its protein product is CASSLGNEPGELFF.

The V gene is TRBV12-3 or TRBV12-4, the J gene TRBJ1-2; a weak D match, TRBD1 (6 bases). The CDR3 has 13 amino acids. V shed 2 bases and J shed 4 bases, with 8 bases lying between them. The CDR3 spells CASSLRGSYGYTF. The CDR3 nucleotides read TGTGCCAGCAGTTTAAGGGGGAGCTATGGCTACACCTTC.

V usage is TRBV7-5 and J usage is TRBJ2-7; TRBD2 is the table's D call and was not checked against the DNA. TRBV7-5 is tagged as a pseudogene. The CDR3 totals 15 residues. The CDR3 loop is CARSLEVQISYEQYF. The CDR3 DNA sequence: TGTGCCAGAAGCTTGGAGGTACAGATCTCCTACGAGCAGTACTTC.

The chain's CDR3 is CASSPYSAAQGAHEKLFF. The CDR3 nucleotides are TGTGCCAGCAGCCCTTATTCGGCAGCCCAGGGGGCGCATGAAAAACTGTTTTTT. V usage is TRBV9 and J usage is TRBJ1-4; the match to TRBD1 covers 8 bases. The CDR3 consists of 18 residues. V gave up 4 bases and J gave up 6 bases; unmatched junction bases: 17. The germline gives CDR1 SGDLS, CDR2 YYNGEE.

This clone was counted many times. Here the CDR3 DNA reads TGTGCCAGCAGCCCACTAGGCGGGATCCTCTCCAATGAGCAGTTCTTC. Protein product: CASSPLGGILSNEQFF. The rearrangement uses TRBV11-3 and TRBJ2-1; the D gene is possibly TRBD2 (6 bases). V lost 5 bases, J lost 6 bases, and 20 bases lay in between. Germline values: CDR1 SGHNT, CDR2 YENEEA. This CDR3 is built from 16 residues.

The CDR3 region has the DNA TGTGCCAGCAGCCTAAAGGGGGCGTCCTACAATGAGCAGTTCTTC. It encodes CASSLKGASYNEQFF. J is TRBJ2-1 and V is TRBV5-8; 7 bases match TRBD1. The CDR3 totals 15 residues. Looked up from germline, CDR1 is SGHTS and CDR2 is YDEGEE. Trimming at V came to 4 bases and at J to 1 base, leaving 5 bases not matched to a gene. Based on the CDR3 plus reference TRBV5-8 and TRBJ2-1, the full variable domain is EAGVTQSPTHLIKTRGQQATLRCSPISGHTSVYWYQQALGLGLQFLLWYDEGEERNRGNFPPRFSGRQFPNYSSELNVNALELEDSALYLCASSLKGASYNEQFFGPGTRLTVL.

CDR3 residues: CASSLRIAGDTQYF. In nucleotides, the CDR3 is TGTGCCAGCAGCTTAAGGATAGCGGGAGATACGCAGTATTTT. This chain connects TRBV11-2 to TRBJ2-3; 7 nucleotides line up with TRBD2. CDR3 length equals 14 residues. After removal of 2 bases from V and 5 bases from J, the junction contained 4 bases not matched to a gene. Germline CDR1 and CDR2: SGHAT and FQNNGV.

The count of this clone is one. J is TRBJ2-7 and V is TRBV5-6, with 14 bases that match TRBD2. J was trimmed by 0 bases and V by 4 bases; bases with no gene match: 9. CDR1 and CDR2 from the germline V gene are SGHDT and YYEEEE. The CDR3 has 18 amino acids. DNA of the CDR3: TGTGCCAGCAGCAGCAACCTCGGGACTAGCGGGAGCTCCTACGAGCAGTACTTC. Translation: CASSSNLGTSGSSYEQYF. Variable domain in full (rest from reference TRBV5-6 and TRBJ2-7): DAGVTQSPTHLIKTRGQQVTLRCSPKSGHDTVSWYQQALGQGPQFIFQYYEEEERQRGNFPDRFSGHQFPNYSSELNVNALLLGDSALYLCASSSNLGTSGSSYEQYFGPGTRLTVT.

The chain combines TRBV6-6 with TRBJ1-1; 8 bases match TRBD1. Germline trimming cut 6 bases from V and 1 base from J; bases unmatched to any gene: 7. This CDR3 has 15 amino acids. The germline V gene has CDR1 MNHNY and CDR2 SVGAGI (reference sequence). The CDR3: CASRDREAENTEAFF. CDR3 nucleotide sequence: TGTGCCAGCAGGGACAGGGAGGCTGAGAACACTGAAGCTTTCTTT.

The rearrangement joins TRBV27 to TRBJ1-1; D unresolved. The CDR3 has 14 residues. The V end was cut by 3 bases, the J end by 2 bases, with 10 bases between. The germline V gene encodes CDR1 MNHEY and CDR2 SMNVEV (reference sequence). The CDR3 sequence: CASSLVPLNTEAFF. As DNA, the CDR3 is TGTGCCAGCAGTTTGGTCCCCCTCAACACTGAAGCTTTCTTT.

The chain carries TRBV25-1 and TRBJ2-3; D might be TRBD1 (6 bases). CDR1 is MGHDK, CDR2 SYGVNS, per germline. Trimming cost V 6 bases and J 0 bases, with 19 bases left between them. This CDR3 spans 17 amino acids. The DNA of the CDR3 is TGTGCCAGCAGCCGGGACAATCGCTCTCTCAGCACAGATACGCAGTATTTT. Its translation is CASSRDNRSLSTDTQYF. The variable domain in full, completed from reference TRBV25-1 and TRBJ2-3, reads EADIYQTPRYLVIGTGKKITLECSQTMGHDKMYWYQQDPGMELHLIHYSYGVNSTEKGDLSSESTVSRIRTEHFPLTLESARPSHTSQYLCASSRDNRSLSTDTQYFGPGTRLTVL.

The chain carries TRBV24-1 and TRBJ1-2; 8 nucleotides line up with TRBD1. V dropped 5 bases and J dropped 6; count of bases not matched to a gene: 4. There are 13 residues in the CDR3. CDR1 and CDR2 (germline): KGHDR, SFDVKD. CDR3: CATSAGGQDGYTF. CDR3 DNA: TGTGCCACCAGTGCCGGGGGACAGGATGGCTACACCTTC.

This sequence joins TRBV7-9 and TRBJ1-1; perhaps TRBD1 as D (5 bases). From germline, CDR1 is SEHNR and CDR2 FQNEAQ (reference sequence). Trimming shortened V by 1 base and J by 3 bases, and 9 bases separated the two germline ends. The CDR3 runs 14 residues. CDR3 DNA: TGTGCCAGCAGCTTAGGGCGGGACCACACTGAAGCTTTCTTT. Translation: CASSLGRDHTEAFF.

The V and J genes are TRBV29-1 and TRBJ1-1; D gene unclear. In germline, CDR1 is SQVTM, CDR2 ANQGSEA. The V and J ends lost 4 bases and 7 bases respectively, with 7 bases between them. The CDR3 runs to 10 residues. CDR3 nucleotides: TGCAGCGTTGGTTTATATGAAGCTTTCTTT. Encoded protein: CSVGLYEAFF.